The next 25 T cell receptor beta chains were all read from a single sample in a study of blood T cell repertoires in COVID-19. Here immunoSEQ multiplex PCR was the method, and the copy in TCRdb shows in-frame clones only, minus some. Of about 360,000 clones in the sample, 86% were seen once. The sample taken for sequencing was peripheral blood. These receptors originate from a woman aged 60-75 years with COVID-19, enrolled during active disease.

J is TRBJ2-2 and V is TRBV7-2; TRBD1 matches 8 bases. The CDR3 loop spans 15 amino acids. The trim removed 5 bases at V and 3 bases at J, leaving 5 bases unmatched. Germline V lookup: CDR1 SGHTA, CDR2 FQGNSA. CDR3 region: CASSPYRGDTGELFF. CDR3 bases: TGTGCCAGCAGCCCCTACAGGGGGGACACCGGGGAGCTGTTTTTT.

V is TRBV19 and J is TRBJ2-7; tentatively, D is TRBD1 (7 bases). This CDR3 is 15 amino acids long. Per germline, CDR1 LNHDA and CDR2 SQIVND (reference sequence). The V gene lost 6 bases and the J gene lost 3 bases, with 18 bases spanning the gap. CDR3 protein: CASSIRQGGNYEQYF. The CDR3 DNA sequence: TGTGCCAGTAGCATAAGACAGGGAGGCAACTACGAGCAGTACTTC.

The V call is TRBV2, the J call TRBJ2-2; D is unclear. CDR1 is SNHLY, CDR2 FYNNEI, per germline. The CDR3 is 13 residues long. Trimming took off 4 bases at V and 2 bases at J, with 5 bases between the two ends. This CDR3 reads CASSVANTGELFF. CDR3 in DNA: TGTGCCAGCAGTGTGGCCAACACCGGGGAGCTGTTTTTT.

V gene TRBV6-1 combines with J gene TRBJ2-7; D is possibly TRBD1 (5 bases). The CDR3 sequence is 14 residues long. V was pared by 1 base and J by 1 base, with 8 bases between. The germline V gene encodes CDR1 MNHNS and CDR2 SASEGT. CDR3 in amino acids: CASSEGGSSYEQYF. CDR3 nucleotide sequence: TGTGCCAGCAGTGAAGGGGGCAGTTCCTACGAGCAGTACTTC.

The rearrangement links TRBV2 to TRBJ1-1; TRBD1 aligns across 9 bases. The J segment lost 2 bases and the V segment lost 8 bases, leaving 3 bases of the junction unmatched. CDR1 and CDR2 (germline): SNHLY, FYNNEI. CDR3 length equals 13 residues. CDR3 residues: CASSTGGNTEAFF. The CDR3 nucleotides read TGTGCCAGCTCAACAGGGGGCAACACTGAAGCTTTCTTT.

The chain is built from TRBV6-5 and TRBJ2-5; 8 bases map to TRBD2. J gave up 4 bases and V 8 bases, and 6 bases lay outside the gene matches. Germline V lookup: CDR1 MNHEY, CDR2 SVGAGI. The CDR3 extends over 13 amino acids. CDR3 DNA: TGTGCCAGCCAGACGGGGGGGACAGAGACCCAGTACTTC. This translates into CASQTGGTETQYF.

The CDR3 DNA follows: TGTGCCAGCAGTGAAATCGGTGGGGCAGATAATCAGCCCCAGCATTTT. This gives the protein CASSEIGGADNQPQHF. This chain joins TRBV6-1 and TRBJ1-5; the D gene is possibly TRBD1 (5 bases). Per the germline V gene, CDR1 is MNHNS and CDR2 is SASEGT. The CDR3 runs 16 residues. Between the trimmed V and J ends, which lost 2 bases and 4 bases, there was a span of 15 bases.

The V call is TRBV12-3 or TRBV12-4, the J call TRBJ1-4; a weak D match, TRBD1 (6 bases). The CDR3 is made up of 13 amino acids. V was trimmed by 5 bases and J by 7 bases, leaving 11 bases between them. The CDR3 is CASSRQDPEKLFF. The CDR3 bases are TGTGCCAGCAGTAGACAGGACCCTGAAAAACTGTTTTTT.

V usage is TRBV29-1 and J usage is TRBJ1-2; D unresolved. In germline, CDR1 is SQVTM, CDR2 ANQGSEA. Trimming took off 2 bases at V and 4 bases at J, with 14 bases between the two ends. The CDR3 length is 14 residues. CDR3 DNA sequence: TGCAGCGTTGAACCACGGGGAGGCGGCTATGGCTACACCTTC. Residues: CSVEPRGGGYGYTF.

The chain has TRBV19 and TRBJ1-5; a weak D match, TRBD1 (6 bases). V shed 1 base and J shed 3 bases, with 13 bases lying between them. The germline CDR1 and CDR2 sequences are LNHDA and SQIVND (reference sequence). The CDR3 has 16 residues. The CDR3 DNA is TGTGCCAGTAGTATAGGCTCAGGGGCTCCCAATCAGCCCCAGCATTTT. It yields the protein CASSIGSGAPNQPQHF.

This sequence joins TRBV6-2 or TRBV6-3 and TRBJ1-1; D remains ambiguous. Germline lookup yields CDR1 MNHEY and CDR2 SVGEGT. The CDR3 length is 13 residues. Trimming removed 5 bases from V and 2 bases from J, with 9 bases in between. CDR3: CASSHPSNTEAFF. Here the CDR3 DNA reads TGTGCCAGCAGTCATCCAAGCAACACTGAAGCTTTCTTT.

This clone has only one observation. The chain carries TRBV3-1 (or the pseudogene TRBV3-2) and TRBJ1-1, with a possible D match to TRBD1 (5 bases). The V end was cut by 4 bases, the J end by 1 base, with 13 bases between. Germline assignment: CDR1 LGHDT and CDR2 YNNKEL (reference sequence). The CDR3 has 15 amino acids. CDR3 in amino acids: CASSRGGGRNTEAFF. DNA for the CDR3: TGTGCCAGCAGCCGCGGGGGAGGAAGGAACACTGAAGCTTTCTTT.

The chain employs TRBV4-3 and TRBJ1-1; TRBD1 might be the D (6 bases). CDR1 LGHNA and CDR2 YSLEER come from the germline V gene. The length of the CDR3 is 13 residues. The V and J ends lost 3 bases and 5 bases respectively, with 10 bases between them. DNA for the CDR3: TGCGCCAGCAGCCAGGGGGCAGGAACTGAAGCTTTCTTT. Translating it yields CASSQGAGTEAFF.

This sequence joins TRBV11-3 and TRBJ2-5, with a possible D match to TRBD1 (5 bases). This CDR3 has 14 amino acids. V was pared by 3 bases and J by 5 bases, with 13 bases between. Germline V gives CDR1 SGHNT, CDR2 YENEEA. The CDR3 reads CASSFGPGKETQYF. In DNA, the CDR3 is TGTGCCAGCAGCTTTGGTCCAGGGAAGGAGACCCAGTACTTC. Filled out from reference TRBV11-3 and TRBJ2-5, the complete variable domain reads EAGVVQSPRYKIIEKKQPVAFWCNPISGHNTLYWYLQNLGQGPELLIRYENEEAVDDSQLPKDRFSAERLKGVDSTLKIQPAELGDSAVYLCASSFGPGKETQYFGPGTRLLVL.

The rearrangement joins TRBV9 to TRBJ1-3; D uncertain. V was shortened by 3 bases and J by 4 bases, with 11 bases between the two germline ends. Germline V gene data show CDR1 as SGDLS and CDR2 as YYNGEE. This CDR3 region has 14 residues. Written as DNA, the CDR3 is TGTGCCAGCAGCGCGGTAGAATGGGGAAACACCATATATTTT. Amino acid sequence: CASSAVEWGNTIYF.

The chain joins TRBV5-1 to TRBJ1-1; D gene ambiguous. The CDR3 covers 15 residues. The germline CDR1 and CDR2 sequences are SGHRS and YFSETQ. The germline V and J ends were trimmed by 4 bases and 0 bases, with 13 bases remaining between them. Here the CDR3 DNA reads TGCGCCAGCAGCGACATAGGATCCATGAACACTGAAGCTTTCTTT. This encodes CASSDIGSMNTEAFF.

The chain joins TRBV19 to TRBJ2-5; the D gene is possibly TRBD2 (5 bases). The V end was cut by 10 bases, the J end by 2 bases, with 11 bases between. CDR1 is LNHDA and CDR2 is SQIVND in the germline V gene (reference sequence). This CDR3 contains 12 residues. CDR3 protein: CATGDRQETQYF. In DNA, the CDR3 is TGTGCCACCGGGGATCGACAAGAGACCCAGTACTTC.

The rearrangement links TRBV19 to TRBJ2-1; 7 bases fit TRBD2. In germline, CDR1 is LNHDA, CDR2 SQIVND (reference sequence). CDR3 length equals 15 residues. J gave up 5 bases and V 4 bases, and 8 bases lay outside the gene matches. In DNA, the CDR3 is TGTGCCAGTAGTAATAGTCTAGCGGACCACAATGAGCAGTTCTTC. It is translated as CASSNSLADHNEQFF.

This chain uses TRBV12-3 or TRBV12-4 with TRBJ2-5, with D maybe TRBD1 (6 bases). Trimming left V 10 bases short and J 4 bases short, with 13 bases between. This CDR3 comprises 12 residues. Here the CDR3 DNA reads TGTGCCAACTCAGGGGAGCGAGAGACCCAGTACTTC. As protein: CANSGERETQYF.

This CDR3 reads CASSLGLAGGGETQYF. CDR3 nucleotide sequence: TGTGCCAGCAGCTTGGGACTAGCGGGGGGTGGGGAGACCCAGTACTTC. V and J are TRBV11-3 and TRBJ2-5; 15 bases line up with TRBD2. This CDR3 region has 16 residues. Germline V gene sequence: CDR1 SGHNT, CDR2 YENEEA. The junction had 4 bases not matched to a gene; V was cut back by 3 bases and J by 5 bases.

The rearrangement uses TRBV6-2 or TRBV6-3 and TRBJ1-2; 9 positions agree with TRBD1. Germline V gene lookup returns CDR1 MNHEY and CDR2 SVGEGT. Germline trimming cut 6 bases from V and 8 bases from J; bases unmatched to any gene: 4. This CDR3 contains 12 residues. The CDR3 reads CASSWTGDGYTF. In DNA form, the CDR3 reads TGTGCCAGCAGCTGGACAGGGGACGGCTACACCTTC.

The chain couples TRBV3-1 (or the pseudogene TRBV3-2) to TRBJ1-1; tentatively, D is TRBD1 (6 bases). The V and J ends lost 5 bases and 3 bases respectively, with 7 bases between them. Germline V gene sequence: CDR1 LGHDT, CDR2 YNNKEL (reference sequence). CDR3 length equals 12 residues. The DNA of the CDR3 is TGTGCCAGCAGCTCAGGGGACACTGAAGCTTTCTTT. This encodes CASSSGDTEAFF.

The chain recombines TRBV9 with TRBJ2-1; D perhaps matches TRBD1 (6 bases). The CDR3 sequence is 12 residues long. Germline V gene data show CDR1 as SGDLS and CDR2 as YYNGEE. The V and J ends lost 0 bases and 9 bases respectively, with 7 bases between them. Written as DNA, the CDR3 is TGTGCCAGCAGCGTAGTAGGGGGTGAGCAGTTCTTC. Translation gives CASSVVGGEQFF.

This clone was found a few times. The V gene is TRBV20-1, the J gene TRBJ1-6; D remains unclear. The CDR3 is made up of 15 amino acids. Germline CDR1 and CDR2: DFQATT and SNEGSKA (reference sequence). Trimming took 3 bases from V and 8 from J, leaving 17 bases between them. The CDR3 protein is CSASEIPLLDSPLHF. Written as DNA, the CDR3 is TGCAGTGCTAGTGAAATCCCCTTACTAGATTCACCCCTCCACTTT.

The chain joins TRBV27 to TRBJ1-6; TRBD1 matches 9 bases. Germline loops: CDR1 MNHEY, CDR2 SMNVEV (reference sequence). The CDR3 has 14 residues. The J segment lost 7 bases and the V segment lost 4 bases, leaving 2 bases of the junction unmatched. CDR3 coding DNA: TGTGCCAGCAGTTCCGGGACAGGGAATTCACCCCTCCACTTT. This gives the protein CASSSGTGNSPLHF.